This entry describes one TCR beta chain. This clonotype turned up a few times. The antigen it binds to is not known. No much larger clonotype is one base removed from it; base qualities were not supplied. This record comes from a study of blood T cells in healthy people across ages (dated by TCRdb to between 2015 and 2017). The study in broad terms: In model experiments, template switching captured about one uniquely barcoded TCR beta cDNA molecule for every two T cells. Using deep sequencing normalized with unique cDNA molecular identifiers, the study measured how TCR beta repertoire diversity changes with age. The donors were split into four age groups: young (average about 15 years), middle-aged (roughly 42), aged (more than 60) and long-lived (approximately 80). To avoid experimental bias, donors of different ages were distributed randomly across sequencing lanes. Using the same blood draw, the study looked at two additional independent replicas of 1 million unique cDNA reads for two donors, one aged 18 to 29 and the other aged 80 or older.

The roughly 39 donors, aged about 6 to 100 years, were systemically healthy Caucasian individuals from Russia. Each donor gave 9.5 to 10 milliliters of peripheral blood, drawn into EDTA-treated Vacutainer tubes. Ficoll-Paque density-gradient centrifugation was used to isolate PBMCs, with at least 6.5 million per sample. Total RNA was extracted from PBMCs with Trizol reagent, with at least 6 micrograms obtained per sample. For every donor, an aliquot of PBMCs went through flow cytometry to measure the percentages of naive CD45RAhigh/CD27high T cells. Library preparation employed 5' RACE. Reads for this sample came from an Illumina HiSeq 2500. A second PCR of 7 to 11 cycles was performed with a sample-barcoded 5' primer and a J-beta primer mix. A unique molecular identifier was introduced onto each TCR beta cDNA molecule by a template-switch 5' adaptor carrying 12 random nucleotides. Each sample yielded at least 3 million CDR3-containing paired-end reads. First-strand cDNA was synthesized from all RNA with the Mint cDNA synthesis kit, primed by a TRBC-specific oligonucleotide. Following uracil-DNA glycosylase treatment, all cDNA underwent a first 18-cycle PCR with the universal primers M1SS and BC2_uni_R. Turning to the authors' computational methods: For normalization, 1 million high-quality reads, each with a distinct molecular identifier, were randomly selected from each sample. Instead of being binned into consensus sequences, reads with shared molecular identifiers were discarded. MiTCR, with a Q25 quality threshold and the strictest error-elimination algorithm, was used for CDR3 identification, clonotype clustering and error correction. Lower-bound total TCR beta diversity was estimated with a nonparametric unseen species model using Euler transformation. The public reads were quality trimmed at Q25 with fastp and then assembled into clones with MiXCR by TCRdb, keeping productive beta chains. Merged by CDR3 protein, the rows form single entries marked with the most common genes and DNA. The V and J calls and clone size come from TCRdb's table, not from the authors' own analysis. The sample yields 700,000 or so distinct CDR3 sequences; about 43% were counted once. The ten top clones hold around 32% of the sample.

Points the paper makes about the study in general: Bulk unsorted PBMC profiling prevented conclusive comparison of naive and antigen-experienced compartments. As age increased, observed TCR beta diversity per million T cells dropped in a roughly linear way, and a significant reduction was already evident by age 40. The percentage of naive T cells measured by flow cytometry correlated strongly with observed TCR beta diversity. Because donor CMV infection status was unknown, age-related changes in expanded clonotypes were potentially confounded. Estimates of total diversity from one million sequenced T cells were regarded as lower bounds and underestimates. The long-lived group showed more naive CD4+ T cells, fewer expanded clones and increased TCR diversity than the aged group, suggesting age selection.

The sequenced sample was blood. The clonotype originates from an elderly man in good health.

The CDR3 is CASCRGLNQETQYF. Here is the DNA: TGTGCCAGCTGTAGGGGACTCAACCAAGAGACCCAGTACTTC. The chain is encoded by TRBV2 joined to TRBJ2-5; the D region possibly corresponds to TRBD2 (6 bases align). CDR1 and CDR2, per the germline V gene, are SNHLY and FYNNEI. V is clipped by 8 bases and J by 0 bases, and the sequence between their germline boundaries is 13 bases long. From its cysteine to its phenylalanine, the CDR3 spans 14 amino acids. Of all the DNA, just the CDR3 is kept, 42 bases in frame from base 1.